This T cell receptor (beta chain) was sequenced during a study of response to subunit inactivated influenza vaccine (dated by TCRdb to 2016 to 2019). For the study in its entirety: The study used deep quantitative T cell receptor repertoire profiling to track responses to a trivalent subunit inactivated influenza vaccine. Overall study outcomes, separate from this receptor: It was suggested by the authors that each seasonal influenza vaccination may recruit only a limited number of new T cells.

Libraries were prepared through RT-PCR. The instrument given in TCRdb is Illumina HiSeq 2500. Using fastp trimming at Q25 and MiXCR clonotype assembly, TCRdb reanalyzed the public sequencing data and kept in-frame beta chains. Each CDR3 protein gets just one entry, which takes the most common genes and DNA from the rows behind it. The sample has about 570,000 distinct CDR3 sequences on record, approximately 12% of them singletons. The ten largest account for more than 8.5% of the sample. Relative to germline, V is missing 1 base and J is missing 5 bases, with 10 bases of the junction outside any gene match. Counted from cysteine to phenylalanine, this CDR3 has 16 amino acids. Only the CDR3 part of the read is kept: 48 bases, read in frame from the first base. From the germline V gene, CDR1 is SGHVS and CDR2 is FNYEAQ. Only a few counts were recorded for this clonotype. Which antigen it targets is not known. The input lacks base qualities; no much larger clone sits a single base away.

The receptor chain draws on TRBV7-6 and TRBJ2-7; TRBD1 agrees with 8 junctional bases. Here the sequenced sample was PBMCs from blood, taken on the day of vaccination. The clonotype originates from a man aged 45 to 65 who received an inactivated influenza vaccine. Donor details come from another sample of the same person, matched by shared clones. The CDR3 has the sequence CASSLEGDRGSNEQYF. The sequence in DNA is TGTGCCAGCAGCTTAGAGGGTGACAGGGGATCCAACGAGCAGTACTTC.